This entry lists 8 T cell receptor beta chains sequenced from one sample in a study of CD8 T cell repertoires and HIV-1 epitope variants. Clones were sequenced by immunoSEQ multiplex PCR, and TCRdb holds only the in-frame ones, with some missing. The sample contains 6,000 or so clones, under 70% of which appear only once. These receptors are not linked to any known antigen. The sequencing input was cultured CD8+ T cells derived from PBMCs. Receptor source: a male donor with HIV.

The chain carries TRBV11-1 and TRBJ2-1; D is perhaps TRBD1 (6 bases). Trimming took off 0 bases at V and 3 bases at J, with 9 bases between the two ends. Germline lookup yields CDR1 SGHAT and CDR2 FQDESV (reference sequence). The CDR3 is 15 amino acids. CDR3 region: CASSLAGQSYNEQFF. CDR3 nucleotides: TGTGCCAGCAGCTTAGCCGGACAGAGCTACAATGAGCAGTTCTTC. Supplemented by reference TRBV11-1 and TRBJ2-1, the full variable domain reads EAEVAQSPRYKITEKSQAVAFWCDPISGHATLYWYRQILGQGPELLVQFQDESVVDDSQLPKDRFSAERLKGVDSTLKIQPAELGDSAMYLCASSLAGQSYNEQFFGPGTRLTVL.

The genes are TRBV5-6 and TRBJ2-1; 8 bases are shared with TRBD1. The junction had 11 bases not matched to a gene; V was cut back by 4 bases and J by 8 bases. There are 15 residues in the CDR3. The germline V gene encodes CDR1 SGHDT and CDR2 YYEEEE. This CDR3 reads CASSKQGAAPYEQFF. CDR3 DNA sequence: TGTGCCAGCAGCAAGCAGGGGGCAGCCCCGTATGAGCAGTTCTTC. The entire variable domain, with the rest obtained from reference TRBV5-6 and TRBJ2-1, is as follows: DAGVTQSPTHLIKTRGQQVTLRCSPKSGHDTVSWYQQALGQGPQFIFQYYEEEERQRGNFPDRFSGHQFPNYSSELNVNALLLGDSALYLCASSKQGAAPYEQFFGPGTRLTVL.

The chain uses TRBV5-1 and TRBJ2-1; 14 nucleotides line up with TRBD2. CDR3 length equals 15 residues. After removal of 5 bases from V and 6 bases from J, the junction contained 4 bases not matched to a gene. CDR1 is SGHRS and CDR2 is YFSETQ in the germline V gene. The CDR3: CASRVTSGGANEQFF. The CDR3 region has the DNA TGCGCCAGCAGGGTGACTAGCGGGGGGGCCAATGAGCAGTTCTTC.

The chain carries TRBV28 and TRBJ2-5; unclear D gene. Trimming removed 2 bases at V and 5 bases at J, with 9 bases between. The CDR3 is 13 residues long. Germline V gene sequence: CDR1 MDHEN, CDR2 SYDVKM. This chain's CDR3 is CASSLVGVETQYF. The CDR3, as DNA: TGTGCCAGCAGTTTAGTTGGGGTGGAGACCCAGTACTTC. Full variable domain (remainder filled in from reference TRBV28 and TRBJ2-5): DVKVTQSSRYLVKRTGEKVFLECVQDMDHENMFWYRQDPGLGLRLIYFSYDVKMKEKGDIPEGYSVSREKKERFSLILESASTNQTSMYLCASSLVGVETQYFGPGTRLLVL.

CDR3 bases: TGTGCCAGCTCCCGGGGACAGGGGGAAGGTCAGCCCCAGCATTTT. It yields the protein CASSRGQGEGQPQHF. The chain has TRBV18 and TRBJ1-5, with 11 bases identical to TRBD1. This CDR3 spans 15 amino acids. Germline CDR1 reads KGHSH; CDR2 reads LQKENI. With V trimmed by 6 bases and J by 6 bases, 7 bases remained unmatched. The complete variable domain, with remaining parts taken from reference TRBV18 and TRBJ1-5, reads NAGVMQNPRHLVRRRGQEARLRCSPMKGHSHVYWYRQLPEEGLKFMVYLQKENIIDESGMPKERFSAEFPKEGPSILRIQQVVRGDSAAYFCASSRGQGEGQPQHFGDGTRLSIL.

The chain uses TRBV7-2 and TRBJ2-1, with D unresolved. CDR1 and CDR2 from the germline V gene are SGHTA and FQGNSA. The CDR3 totals 10 residues. Trimming pared 1 base from V and 8 bases from J, leaving 0 bases between. The CDR3 sequence: CASSLDEQFF. As DNA, the CDR3 is TGTGCCAGCAGCTTAGATGAGCAGTTCTTC.

The rearrangement links TRBV6-1 to TRBJ1-1; maybe TRBD1 (6 bases). This CDR3 comprises 17 residues. CDR1 MNHNS and CDR2 SASEGT come from the germline V gene. The V and J ends lost 0 bases and 5 bases respectively, with 19 bases between them. The CDR3 bases are TGTGCCAGCAGTGAAGCTATGGGGGGCGAGATAGGAACTGAAGCTTTCTTT. This codes for CASSEAMGGEIGTEAFF.

This clone has only a few counts. CDR3 region: CASSLTGREQYF. The CDR3 DNA follows: TGTGCCAGCAGCCTCACAGGGCGCGAGCAGTACTTC. This rearrangement joins TRBV7-8 to TRBJ2-7, with D possibly matching TRBD1 (6 bases). Per the germline V gene, CDR1 is SGHVS and CDR2 is FQNEAQ. The CDR3 has 12 amino acids. V dropped 5 bases and J dropped 6 bases, with 11 bases sitting between them. Drawing the rest from reference TRBV7-8 and TRBJ2-7, the complete variable domain is GAGVSQSPRYKVAKRGQDVALRCDPISGHVSLFWYQQALGQGPEFLTYFQNEAQLDKSGLPSDRFFAERPEGSVSTLKIQRTQQEDSAVYLCASSLTGREQYFGPGTRLTVT.